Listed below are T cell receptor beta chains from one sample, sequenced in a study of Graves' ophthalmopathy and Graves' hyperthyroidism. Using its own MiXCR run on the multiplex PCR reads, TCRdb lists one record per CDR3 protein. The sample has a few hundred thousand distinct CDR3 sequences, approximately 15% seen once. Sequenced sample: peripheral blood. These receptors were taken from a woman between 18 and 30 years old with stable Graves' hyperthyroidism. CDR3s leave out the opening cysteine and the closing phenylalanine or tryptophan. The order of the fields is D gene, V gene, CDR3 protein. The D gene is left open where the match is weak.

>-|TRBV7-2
ASSTRRSSGNTIY
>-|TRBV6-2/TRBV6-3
ASSLVRRGSYEQY
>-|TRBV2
ASSSEVNTEAF
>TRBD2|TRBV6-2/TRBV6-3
ASSYEAGGLPGELF
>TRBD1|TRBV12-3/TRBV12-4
ASSSGITGGRDLRNQPQH
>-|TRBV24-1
ATSDPEGSGANVLT
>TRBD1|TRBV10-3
AISEQGNYGYT
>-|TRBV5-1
ASRLRGTDTQY
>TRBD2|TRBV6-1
ASSGDSGGAHEQY
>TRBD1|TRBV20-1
SARDGQDYNSPLH
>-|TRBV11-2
ASSPAVGDGEQY